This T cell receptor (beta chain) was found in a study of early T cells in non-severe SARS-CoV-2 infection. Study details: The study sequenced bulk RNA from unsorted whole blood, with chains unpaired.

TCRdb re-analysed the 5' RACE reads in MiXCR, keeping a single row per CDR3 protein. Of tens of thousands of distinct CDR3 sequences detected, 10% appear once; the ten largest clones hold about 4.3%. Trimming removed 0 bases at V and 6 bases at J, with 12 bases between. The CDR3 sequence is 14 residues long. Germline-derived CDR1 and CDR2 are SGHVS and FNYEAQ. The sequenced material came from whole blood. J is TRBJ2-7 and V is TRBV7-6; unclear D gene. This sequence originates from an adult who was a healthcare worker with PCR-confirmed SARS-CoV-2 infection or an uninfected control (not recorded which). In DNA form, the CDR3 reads TGTGCCAGCAGCTTAGCGGGCGTGGTAGCCGAGCAGTACTTC. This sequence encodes CASSLAGVVAEQYF.